What follows are 18 T cell receptor beta chains derived from one specimen sequenced in a study of T cell responses to AZD1222 COVID-19 vaccine. Profiled with immunoSEQ multiplex PCR; TCRdb holds only in-frame clones, not every one. The sample has around 200,000 clones; 88% are singletons. This specimen was peripheral blood, taken 28 days after the second AZD1222 dose. The receptor set was obtained from an adult who received the AZD1222 COVID-19 vaccine.

The V and J genes are TRBV27 and TRBJ2-7; TRBD1 aligns across 10 bases. CDR1 MNHEY and CDR2 SMNVEV come from the germline V gene (reference sequence). The CDR3 has 17 residues. The junction had 13 bases not matched to a gene; V was cut back by 4 bases and J by 4 bases. In DNA form, the CDR3 reads TGTGCCAGCAGTTCCCAAAAAAGACAGGGGGCAAAGTACGAGCAGTACTTC. Translating it yields CASSSQKRQGAKYEQYF.

The chain carries TRBV6-5 and TRBJ1-1; 7 nucleotides align to TRBD1. There are 15 residues in the CDR3. V trimming: 5 bases; J trimming: 1 base; junction bases outside the gene matches: 7. Germline CDR1 and CDR2: MNHEY and SVGAGI. CDR3 DNA sequence: TGTGCCAGCAGTCCGACAGACAGGGAGAACACTGAAGCTTTCTTT. Amino acid sequence: CASSPTDRENTEAFF.

This chain uses TRBV9 with TRBJ2-5; D is unclear. Germline V gene sequence: CDR1 SGDLS, CDR2 YYNGEE. V was trimmed by 3 bases and J by 5 bases, leaving 8 bases between them. The CDR3 sequence is 12 residues long. CDR3 sequence reads: CASSDLSETQYF. The CDR3 nucleotides read TGTGCCAGCAGCGACCTAAGTGAGACCCAGTACTTC.

The J gene is TRBJ1-2, the V gene TRBV4-1; perhaps TRBD1 as D (6 bases). The germline gives CDR1 MGHRA, CDR2 YSYEKL. With 4 bases removed from V and 4 bases from J, the gap between germline ends came to 13 bases. The CDR3 runs 14 residues. In DNA, the CDR3 is TGCGCCAGCAGCCGAGAACAGGGTGTCTATGGCTACACCTTC. Protein: CASSREQGVYGYTF.

This CDR3 reads CASSAVLLAGGSSYNEQFF. For the CDR3, the DNA is TGTGCCAGCAGCGCCGTCCTACTAGCGGGAGGCAGCTCCTACAATGAGCAGTTCTTC. This chain connects TRBV5-4 to TRBJ2-1, with 12 bases aligning to TRBD2. Germline V gene sequence: CDR1 SGHNT, CDR2 YYREEE (reference sequence). With 4 bases clipped from V and 0 bases from J, the junction kept 11 bases outside the gene matches. The CDR3 consists of 19 residues. The complete variable domain, with remaining parts taken from reference TRBV5-4 and TRBJ2-1, reads ETGVTQSPTHLIKTRGQQVTLRCSSQSGHNTVSWYQQALGQGPQFIFQYYREEENGRGNFPPRFSGLQFPNYSSELNVNALELDDSALYLCASSAVLLAGGSSYNEQFFGPGTRLTVL.

CDR3 protein: CASSPIGTNNEQFF. CDR3 sequence (DNA): TGTGCCAGCTCACCCATCGGGACTAACAATGAGCAGTTCTTC. V is TRBV18 and J is TRBJ2-1; TRBD2 matches at 7 bases. This CDR3 is 14 amino acids long. The germline V gene has CDR1 KGHSH and CDR2 LQKENI. The ends lost 3 bases at V and 5 bases at J; junction bases unmatched: 4.

In this sample, this clone turned up a few times. The rearrangement uses TRBV6-2 or TRBV6-3 and TRBJ2-1; 15 bases match TRBD2. There are 18 residues in the CDR3. After removal of 5 bases from V and 5 bases from J, the junction contained 10 bases not matched to a gene. Germline V CDR1 and CDR2: MNHEY, SVGEGT. The CDR3 DNA sequence: TGTGCCAGCAGTGAGGGACTAGCGGGAGGTCGGTTCAACAATGAGCAGTTCTTC. Protein product: CASSEGLAGGRFNNEQFF.

The V call is TRBV24-1, the J call TRBJ2-1; TRBD1 agrees at 9 bases. Germline trimming cut 4 bases from V and 6 bases from J; bases unmatched to any gene: 9. Germline V gene lookup returns CDR1 KGHDR and CDR2 SFDVKD. The CDR3 runs 16 residues. The CDR3 DNA reads TGTGCCACCAGTGAATGGGGGACAGGGCAGAGCAATGAGCAGTTCTTC. This sequence encodes CATSEWGTGQSNEQFF.

There are a few counts of this clone. V gene TRBV7-2 combines with J gene TRBJ1-2, with D unclear. In germline, CDR1 is SGHTA, CDR2 FQGNSA. V lost 7 bases to trimming and J lost 4 bases, with 13 bases between them. The CDR3 runs to 13 residues. The CDR3 DNA is TGTGCCAGCAATTACGGGATATCCTATGGCTACACCTTC. This sequence encodes CASNYGISYGYTF.

The chain links TRBV7-2 to TRBJ1-3; D remains ambiguous. The CDR3 is 13 amino acids. Germline assignment: CDR1 SGHTA and CDR2 FQGNSA. V was cut by 6 bases and J by 6 bases, with 12 bases left in between. The chain's CDR3 is CASSPIRANTIYF. CDR3 in DNA: TGTGCCAGCAGTCCCATCCGGGCAAACACCATATATTTT.

This chain joins TRBV7-3 and TRBJ2-5; a possible D gene is TRBD1 (6 bases). Germline values: CDR1 SGHTA, CDR2 FQGTGA. The V end lost 5 bases, the J end lost 4 bases, and 14 bases lay between the germline ends. The CDR3 has 14 residues. DNA for the CDR3: TGTGCCAGCAGCCTCAGGGGAGATCTAGAGACCCAGTACTTC. This codes for CASSLRGDLETQYF.

The V and J genes are TRBV6-5 and TRBJ2-7; the match to TRBD1 covers 7 bases. Germline-derived CDR1 and CDR2 are MNHEY and SVGAGI. The J segment lost 4 bases and the V segment lost 2 bases, leaving 11 bases of the junction unmatched. This CDR3 region has 16 residues. DNA for the CDR3: TGTGCCAGCAGTTACACTCCCGGGACAGATCCTTACGAGCAGTACTTC. It codes for CASSYTPGTDPYEQYF.

This clone was recorded a few times. The DNA of the CDR3 is TGTGCCAGCAGCTTTACTAGGAGTGCCACAGATACGCAGTATTTT. This sequence encodes CASSFTRSATDTQYF. The J gene is TRBJ2-3, the V gene TRBV27; D possibly corresponds to TRBD2 (5 bases). The germline V and J ends were trimmed by 6 bases and 2 bases, with 15 bases remaining between them. The germline V gene encodes CDR1 MNHEY and CDR2 SMNVEV (reference sequence). CDR3 size: 15 residues.

The chain recombines TRBV11-3 with TRBJ2-7; D is possibly TRBD2 (5 bases). This CDR3 spans 15 amino acids. From germline, CDR1 is SGHNT and CDR2 YENEEA. Trimming took off 1 base at V and 3 bases at J, with 13 bases between the two ends. The chain's CDR3 is CASSLGPSRVYEQYF. CDR3 sequence (DNA): TGTGCCAGCAGCTTAGGACCCTCGAGGGTCTACGAGCAGTACTTC.

Concerning this clone itself: The same CDR3 also results from other DNA sequences found in this sample. V gene TRBV6-5 combines with J gene TRBJ1-2; 9 nucleotides line up with TRBD1. CDR3 length equals 13 residues. The trim removed 6 bases at V and 4 bases at J, leaving 3 bases unmatched. Germline V gene sequence: CDR1 MNHEY, CDR2 SVGAGI. CDR3 sequence reads: CASSPDRGYGYTF. The CDR3, as DNA: TGTGCCAGCAGCCCGGACAGGGGCTATGGCTACACCTTC.

CDR3 region: CASSAGEYNEQFF. DNA for the CDR3: TGTGCCAGTAGCGCAGGGGAGTACAATGAGCAGTTCTTC. This chain uses TRBV19 with TRBJ2-1; tentatively, D is TRBD1 (6 bases). V shed 6 bases and J shed 4 bases, with 10 bases lying between them. The CDR3 extends over 13 amino acids. Germline CDR1 reads LNHDA; CDR2 reads SQIVND (reference sequence). The entire variable domain, with the rest obtained from reference TRBV19 and TRBJ2-1, is as follows: DGGITQSPKYLFRKEGQNVTLSCEQNLNHDAMYWYRQDPGQGLRLIYYSQIVNDFQKGDIAEGYSVSREKKESFPLTVTSAQKNPTAFYLCASSAGEYNEQFFGPGTRLTVL.

The DNA for the CDR3 is TGCGCCAGCAGCCAAGCCAGGGCGGGAAACATTCAGTACTTC. This gives the protein CASSQARAGNIQYF. V usage is TRBV4-1 and J usage is TRBJ2-4; D tentatively fits TRBD1 or TRBD2 (5 bases each). The CDR3 length is 14 residues. From germline, CDR1 is MGHRA and CDR2 YSYEKL. V gave up 1 base and J gave up 6 bases, with 10 bases separating them.

This clone was counted a few times. The chain is built from TRBV7-9 and TRBJ1-3, with 9 positions matching TRBD1. V shed 1 base and J 3 bases; nucleotides not matched to a gene: 4. Germline V gene lookup returns CDR1 SEHNR and CDR2 FQNEAQ (reference sequence). This CDR3 comprises 16 residues. For the CDR3, the DNA is TGTGCCAGCAGCTTAGACAGGGGGCAACGTGGAAACACCATATATTTT. This gives the protein CASSLDRGQRGNTIYF.